This T cell receptor beta chain was profiled in a study of T cells in Graves' hyperthyroidism and ophthalmopathy. TCR beta CDR3 regions were amplified from RNA. First-round RT-PCR targeting the TCR CDR3 was performed with the HTBI primer set. TCRdb passed the multiplex PCR reads through MiXCR, listing each CDR3 protein once. The repertoire holds hundreds of thousands of distinct CDR3 sequences, with less than 20% as singletons. Trimming removed 2 bases from V and 6 bases from J, with 7 bases in between. The germline V gene has CDR1 MNHNS and CDR2 SASEGT. The CDR3 covers 13 residues. This clonotype came up many times. Every diagnosis used clinical symptoms, serum thyroxine and TRAb, thyroid ultrasound and orbital computed tomography.

Source material: blood. The rearrangement links TRBV6-1 to TRBJ2-2; D is tentatively TRBD1 or TRBD2 (5 bases each). The sequence was collected from a woman under 30 with Graves' hyperthyroidism. CDR3 sequence (DNA): TGTGCCAGCAGTGAACTGGGGGCCGGGGAGCTGTTTTTT. Translating gives CASSELGAGELFF.